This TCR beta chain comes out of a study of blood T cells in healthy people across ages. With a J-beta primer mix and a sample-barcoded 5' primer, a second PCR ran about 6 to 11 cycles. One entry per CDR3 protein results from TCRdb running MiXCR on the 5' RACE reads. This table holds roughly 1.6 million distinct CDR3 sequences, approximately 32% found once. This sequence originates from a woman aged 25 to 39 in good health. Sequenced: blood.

The CDR3: CASSLGQFGAGQPQHF. Written as DNA, the CDR3 is TGTGCCAGCAGCCTTGGGCAGTTCGGGGCGGGTCAGCCCCAGCATTTT. V usage is TRBV7-8 and J usage is TRBJ1-5, with a possible D match to TRBD1 (5 bases). The CDR3 length is 16 residues. Trimming removed 5 bases from V and 6 bases from J, with 20 bases in between. Germline-derived CDR1 and CDR2 are SGHVS and FQNEAQ.